This T cell receptor (beta chain) is drawn from a study of blood T cell repertoires in COVID-19. Background on the study: Specimens from acute and convalescent COVID-19 originated in the United States, Italy and Spain. The cDNA or gDNA used as material had been derived from T cells, B-cell-depleted T cells, or PBMCs.

Concerning this clone itself: This specimen includes other DNA sequences encoding the same CDR3.

The germline V and J ends were trimmed by 0 bases and 4 bases, with 4 bases remaining between them. Germline lookup yields CDR1 SGHAT and CDR2 FQNNGV. This CDR3 contains 12 residues. Measured with immunoSEQ multiplex PCR; TCRdb has only the in-frame clones, and not every one. The sample consists of roughly 160,000 clones, roughly 80% of them appearing once. Clinical histories supplied by participants themselves formed the basis of cohort assignment. The chain is built from TRBV11-2 and TRBJ2-7; D not resolved. This sequence originates from a man aged 45-65 years who had recovered from COVID-19. The specimen was PBMCs or T cells enriched from blood (not recorded which). Here the CDR3 reads CASSLDRYEQYF. The CDR3 coding sequence is TGTGCCAGCAGCTTAGACAGGTACGAGCAGTACTTC.